The next 9 T cell receptor beta chains were all read from a single sample in a study of blood T cell repertoires in COVID-19. TCRdb's copy holds only in-frame clones and misses some; the assay was immunoSEQ multiplex PCR. The profile covers tens of thousands of clones, with 84% appearing a single time and roughly 2.9% taken by the ten largest. Sequenced material: peripheral blood. Receptors originate from a man aged 40-49 years with acute or convalescent COVID-19.

The rearrangement links TRBV5-4 to TRBJ1-5; a possible D gene is TRBD1 (5 bases). CDR3 length: 14 amino acids. Germline CDR1 is SGHNT and CDR2 is YYREEE (reference sequence). V was shortened by 0 bases and J by 4 bases, with 8 bases between the two germline ends. The CDR3 sequence is CASSLDGHNQPQHF. In DNA form, the CDR3 reads TGTGCCAGCAGCTTGGACGGACATAATCAGCCCCAGCATTTT.

This chain connects TRBV6-5 to TRBJ1-4; no clear D gene. Germline CDR1 is MNHEY and CDR2 is SVGAGI. Trimming cost V 5 bases and J 1 base, with 8 bases left between them. The CDR3 runs 14 residues. The DNA of the CDR3 is TGTGCCAGCAGTCAACGGAGAACTAATGAAAAACTGTTTTTT. It specifies CASSQRRTNEKLFF.

The J gene is TRBJ1-1, the V gene TRBV11-2; no definite D call. CDR1 SGHAT and CDR2 FQNNGV come from the germline V gene. The CDR3 runs 14 residues. The V end lost 5 bases, the J end lost 4 bases, and 14 bases lay between the germline ends. The CDR3 loop reads CASSPQAEITEAFF. As DNA, the CDR3 is TGTGCCAGCAGCCCCCAAGCCGAAATCACTGAAGCTTTCTTT.

CDR3: CSAPASGGSVSYNEQFF. The CDR3 DNA reads as TGCAGCGCGCCGGCTAGCGGGGGGTCCGTTTCCTACAATGAGCAGTTCTTC. The V call is TRBV29-1, the J call TRBJ2-1; TRBD2 agrees at 11 bases. Trimming at V came to 7 bases and at J to 1 base, leaving 12 bases not matched to a gene. Germline assignment: CDR1 SQVTM and CDR2 ANQGSEA. This CDR3 region has 17 residues.

This rearrangement joins TRBV6-1 to TRBJ1-5, with a possible D match to TRBD1 (6 bases). This CDR3 is 15 amino acids long. Per germline, CDR1 MNHNS and CDR2 SASEGT. V shed 3 bases and J shed 3 bases, with 12 bases lying between them. The CDR3 DNA sequence: TGTGCCAGCAGTGACAAAACAGGGTCCAATCAGCCCCAGCATTTT. It is translated as CASSDKTGSNQPQHF.

J is TRBJ1-3 and V is TRBV10-3; D may be TRBD1 (5 bases). Germline values: CDR1 ENHRY, CDR2 SYGVKD. The CDR3 consists of 16 residues. V was clipped by 4 bases and J by 1 base, with 14 bases between them. As DNA, the CDR3 is TGTGCCATCAGTGGGGGGGTTGCCCGTTCTGGAAACACCATATATTTT. Amino acids: CAISGGVARSGNTIYF.

The CDR3 sequence: CAIAAGLAVNTGELFF. The CDR3 coding sequence is TGTGCCATCGCCGCCGGACTAGCGGTGAACACCGGGGAGCTGTTTTTT. The gene calls are TRBV10-3 and TRBJ2-2; 10 nucleotides line up with TRBD2. With V trimmed by 8 bases and J by 1 base, 7 bases remained unmatched. CDR3 size: 16 residues. Germline lookup yields CDR1 ENHRY and CDR2 SYGVKD.

This sequence joins TRBV6-5 and TRBJ2-5, with a weak D call TRBD2 (5 bases). This CDR3 region has 13 residues. Trimming took off 8 bases at V and 5 bases at J, with 15 bases between the two ends. Germline CDR1 and CDR2: MNHEY and SVGAGI. CDR3: CASLPTMRETQYF. The CDR3 DNA is TGTGCCAGCTTACCGACTATGAGGGAGACCCAGTACTTC.

A single count supports this clone. This chain connects TRBV5-1 to TRBJ2-1; 7 bases align to TRBD2. Germline V lookup: CDR1 SGHRS, CDR2 YFSETQ. This CDR3 contains 17 residues. Germline trimming cut 0 bases from V and 6 bases from J; bases unmatched to any gene: 12. DNA of the CDR3: TGCGCCAGCAGCTTGGCCTTTGGCCAGCGGGACCCCAATGAGCAGTTCTTC. Amino acids: CASSLAFGQRDPNEQFF.